The 29 T cell receptor beta chains below were found in one sample sequenced in a study of CD8+ T cells in alopecia areata. Treatment in this sample: oral pan-JAK inhibitor, 5-10 mg twice daily. Extracted from the samples, RNA was reverse transcribed into cDNA to serve as the sequencing template. TCRdb's copy holds only in-frame clones and misses some; the assay was immunoSEQ multiplex PCR. Here the sample spans under 350,000 clones, roughly 60% being singletons. The sequencing used CD4+ T cells sorted from blood, collected at week 24, from a patient treated with tofacitinib. The origin of the receptors is a human donor with alopecia areata.

This sequence joins TRBV29-1 and TRBJ2-1, with D perhaps TRBD2 (6 bases). Trimming removed 4 bases at V and 6 bases at J, with 16 bases between. This CDR3 has 14 residues. CDR1 and CDR2 from the germline V gene are SQVTM and ANQGSEA. CDR3 loop: CSVVGLPWGNEQFF. Written as DNA, the CDR3 is TGCAGCGTTGTGGGACTCCCTTGGGGCAATGAGCAGTTCTTC.

The chain uses TRBV30 and TRBJ2-1, with D unresolved. The CDR3 consists of 11 residues. The germline V gene encodes CDR1 GTSNPN and CDR2 SVGIG (reference sequence). V lost 5 bases, J lost 6 bases, and 8 bases lay in between. In DNA form, the CDR3 reads TGTGCCTGGGGTCGACTCAATGAGCAGTTCTTC. It codes for CAWGRLNEQFF.

The genes are TRBV29-1 and TRBJ2-5; D perhaps matches TRBD2 (5 bases). The CDR3 covers 11 residues. The ends were cut back, 6 bases at V and 8 bases at J, with 13 bases in the middle. The germline V gene encodes CDR1 SQVTM and CDR2 ANQGSEA. CDR3 protein: CSVVGGLTQYF. CDR3 coding DNA: TGCAGCGTAGTCGGCGGGTTAACCCAGTACTTC. The full variable domain, in which reference TRBV29-1 and TRBJ2-5 provide the parts outside the CDR3, is SAVISQKPSRDICQRGTSLTIQCQVDSQVTMMFWYRQQPGQSLTLIATANQGSEATYESGFVIDKFPISRPNLTFSTLTVSNMSPEDSSIYLCSVVGGLTQYFGPGTRLLVL.

The genes are TRBV11-2 and TRBJ2-1; a possible D gene is TRBD1 (6 bases). There are 14 residues in the CDR3. V lost 5 bases and J 6 bases, leaving 14 bases between the germline ends. Germline V gene sequence: CDR1 SGHAT, CDR2 FQNNGV. CDR3 sequence reads: CASSVPGTLNEQFF. The DNA for the CDR3 is TGTGCCAGCAGCGTCCCCGGGACACTCAATGAGCAGTTCTTC. Combining the CDR3 with reference TRBV11-2 and TRBJ2-1 gives the whole variable domain EAGVAQSPRYKIIEKRQSVAFWCNPISGHATLYWYQQILGQGPKLLIQFQNNGVVDDSQLPKDRFSAERLKGVDSTLKIQPAKLEDSAVYLCASSVPGTLNEQFFGPGTRLTVL.

The chain has TRBV28 and TRBJ1-5, with D maybe TRBD1 (6 bases). V was shortened by 8 bases and J by 6 bases, with 20 bases between the two germline ends. CDR3 length: 15 amino acids. The germline V gene encodes CDR1 MDHEN and CDR2 SYDVKM. The CDR3 DNA reads TGTGCCAGCCGCTTGCGGGGGGCGAGAGCTCAGCCCCAGCATTTT. This encodes CASRLRGARAQPQHF.

The J gene is TRBJ2-7, the V gene TRBV6-5; unclear D gene. CDR1 MNHEY and CDR2 SVGAGI come from the germline V gene. CDR3 length: 11 amino acids. Trimming shortened V by 0 bases and J by 5 bases, and 2 bases separated the two germline ends. For the CDR3, the DNA is TGTGCCAGCAGTTACTCTCACGAGCAGTACTTC. As protein: CASSYSHEQYF.

This chain joins TRBV29-1 and TRBJ2-7; no clear D. CDR1 is SQVTM and CDR2 is ANQGSEA in the germline V gene. This CDR3 spans 13 amino acids. Trimming stripped 3 bases from V and 2 bases from J, with 11 bases between. CDR3 in amino acids: CSVEETTTYEQYF. CDR3 sequence (DNA): TGCAGCGTTGAGGAGACAACAACCTACGAGCAGTACTTC.

The table lists this clone with a few counts. In DNA form, the CDR3 reads TGTGCCAGCAGCCAGACTAACACCGGGGAGCTGTTTTTT. Encoded protein: CASSQTNTGELFF. J is TRBJ2-2 and V is TRBV27, with D uncertain. The CDR3 loop spans 13 amino acids. Trimming took 6 bases from V and 2 from J, leaving 7 bases between them. Germline V CDR1 and CDR2: MNHEY, SMNVEV (reference sequence).

This chain links TRBV6-6 with TRBJ2-5; D is perhaps TRBD1 or TRBD2 (6 bases each). Germline CDR1 and CDR2: MNHNY and SVGAGI (reference sequence). This CDR3 comprises 13 residues. The V and J ends lost 2 bases and 5 bases respectively, with 9 bases between them. The CDR3 DNA reads TGTGCCAGCAGTTACGGGGGGCTGGAGACCCAGTACTTC. It encodes CASSYGGLETQYF.

This chain links TRBV5-6 with TRBJ1-5; no firm D call. Looked up from germline, CDR1 is SGHDT and CDR2 is YYEEEE. The CDR3 has 14 residues. Trimming pared 2 bases from V and 4 bases from J, leaving 10 bases between. The DNA for the CDR3 is TGTGCCAGCAGCTTTCGGCGGCAGAATCAGCCCCAGCATTTT. Its protein product is CASSFRRQNQPQHF.

V gene TRBV15 combines with J gene TRBJ2-7; TRBD1 matches at 7 bases. In germline, CDR1 is LNHNV, CDR2 YYDKDF (reference sequence). The CDR3 contains 15 residues. The ends lost 0 bases at V and 5 bases at J; junction bases unmatched: 7. The CDR3 sequence is CATSRDLGTAHEQYF. Written as DNA, the CDR3 is TGTGCCACCAGCAGAGATTTAGGGACAGCCCACGAGCAGTACTTC.

The chain combines TRBV9 with TRBJ2-1, with D perhaps TRBD1 (5 bases). V lost 4 bases and J lost 4, with 12 bases in between. This CDR3 comprises 14 residues. Germline CDR1 SGDLS, CDR2 YYNGEE. CDR3 protein: CASSTDRAYNEQFF. CDR3 nucleotide sequence: TGTGCCAGCAGCACTGACAGAGCTTACAATGAGCAGTTCTTC.

This sequence joins TRBV30 and TRBJ1-2; D is undetermined. This CDR3 is built from 12 residues. The germline V gene has CDR1 GTSNPN and CDR2 SVGIG (reference sequence). Trimming took 1 base from V and 6 from J, leaving 9 bases between them. CDR3 protein: CAWSAIGDGYTF. For the CDR3, the DNA is TGTGCCTGGAGTGCTATCGGGGATGGCTACACCTTC.

CDR3 bases: TGCAGCGTTGTGAGGACAAACGAGGGGTACGAGCAGTACTTC. It translates to CSVVRTNEGYEQYF. The chain couples TRBV29-1 to TRBJ2-7; D may match TRBD1 or TRBD2 (5 bases each). Trimming left V 4 bases short and J 4 bases short, with 17 bases between. CDR3 length equals 14 residues. Germline loops: CDR1 SQVTM, CDR2 ANQGSEA.

The V call is TRBV30, the J call TRBJ2-7; TRBD1 or TRBD2 may be the D gene (5 bases each). Trimming removed 2 bases from V and 7 bases from J, with 15 bases in between. The CDR3 runs to 13 residues. Germline CDR1 is GTSNPN and CDR2 is SVGIG (reference sequence). In DNA, the CDR3 is TGTGCCTGGAGTCCAAGTCGGAGGACAGAGCAGTACTTC. It translates to CAWSPSRRTEQYF.

The chain has TRBV6-5 and TRBJ1-2; D might be TRBD1 (5 bases). The CDR3 extends over 13 amino acids. V lost 2 bases and J 6 bases, leaving 10 bases between the germline ends. Germline V lookup: CDR1 MNHEY, CDR2 SVGAGI. The CDR3 sequence is CASSYDSTDGYTF. Written as DNA, the CDR3 is TGTGCCAGCAGTTACGACAGCACCGATGGCTACACCTTC.

This chain links TRBV7-8 with TRBJ2-3, with D hard to call. The CDR3 contains 12 residues. Trimming pared 5 bases from V and 2 bases from J, leaving 5 bases between. From germline, CDR1 is SGHVS and CDR2 FQNEAQ. The CDR3 DNA follows: TGTGCCAGCAGCACCAACACAGATACGCAGTATTTT. This encodes CASSTNTDTQYF.

This chain joins TRBV15 and TRBJ2-7; 7 bases map to TRBD1. Germline CDR1 is LNHNV and CDR2 is YYDKDF (reference sequence). V lost 3 bases and J lost 3; bases outside the gene matches: 5. The CDR3 loop spans 14 amino acids. Here the CDR3 DNA reads TGTGCCACCAGCAGGACAGGGATTGACTACGAGCAGTACTTC. Protein product: CATSRTGIDYEQYF.

The chain combines TRBV7-2 with TRBJ2-7, with D hard to call. Germline V gene sequence: CDR1 SGHTA, CDR2 FQGNSA. There are 14 residues in the CDR3. With 5 bases removed from V and 0 bases from J, the gap between germline ends came to 11 bases. CDR3 loop: CASSPDPSSYEQYF. Written as DNA, the CDR3 is TGTGCCAGCAGCCCCGACCCGAGCTCCTACGAGCAGTACTTC. The full variable domain, its missing parts supplied by reference TRBV7-2 and TRBJ2-7, is GAGVSQSPSNKVTEKGKDVELRCDPISGHTALYWYRQSLGQGLEFLIYFQGNSAPDKSGLPSDRFSAERTGGSVSTLTIQRTQQEDSAVYLCASSPDPSSYEQYFGPGTRLTVT.

This clone was seen a few times. The gene calls are TRBV15 and TRBJ1-2; D possibly corresponds to TRBD1 (5 bases). The CDR3 consists of 15 residues. Germline lookup yields CDR1 LNHNV and CDR2 YYDKDF (reference sequence). V lost 3 bases, J lost 6 bases, and 17 bases lay in between. The CDR3 is CATSRPGAWGNGYTF. The DNA of the CDR3 is TGTGCCACCAGCAGGCCAGGTGCGTGGGGGAATGGCTACACCTTC.

This clone was seen a handful of times. This chain uses TRBV27 with TRBJ1-2; D perhaps matches TRBD1 (5 bases). Trimming stripped 0 bases from V and 0 bases from J, with 8 bases between. CDR3 length: 15 amino acids. Germline CDR1 is MNHEY and CDR2 is SMNVEV (reference sequence). The CDR3 DNA sequence: TGTGCCAGCAGTTTATCGGGGGGAGCTAACTATGGCTACACCTTC. Translation: CASSLSGGANYGYTF.

V gene TRBV5-6 combines with J gene TRBJ1-2, with D uncertain. Germline values: CDR1 SGHDT, CDR2 YYEEEE. CDR3 length equals 13 residues. Between the trimmed V and J ends, which lost 1 base and 3 bases, there was a span of 7 bases. The CDR3 DNA follows: TGTGCCAGCAGCTTGAGTGAGGACTATGGCTACACCTTC. Translated, it gives CASSLSEDYGYTF.

The chain joins TRBV5-4 to TRBJ2-1; TRBD2 matches 8 bases. The CDR3 spans 15 residues. The germline gives CDR1 SGHNT, CDR2 YYREEE (reference sequence). The J segment lost 9 bases and the V segment lost 1 base, leaving 9 bases of the junction unmatched. CDR3 sequence (DNA): TGTGCCAGCAGCTTGACAGCGGGGGTAGTGATTGAGCAGTTCTTC. Translated, it gives CASSLTAGVVIEQFF. The entire variable domain, with the rest obtained from reference TRBV5-4 and TRBJ2-1, is as follows: ETGVTQSPTHLIKTRGQQVTLRCSSQSGHNTVSWYQQALGQGPQFIFQYYREEENGRGNFPPRFSGLQFPNYSSELNVNALELDDSALYLCASSLTAGVVIEQFFGPGTRLTVL.

As regards this clone: A read error may produce the germline difference seen at one junction end. This sequence joins TRBV9 and TRBJ2-7, with D unresolved. The CDR3 is 14 amino acids. Germline CDR1 reads SGDLS; CDR2 reads YYNGEE. CDR3 bases: TGTGCCAGCAGCCCCCACACGGCTCGCAACGGGCTCGCATTC. This codes for CASSPHTARNGLAF. The whole variable domain, filled in from reference TRBV9 and TRBJ2-7, reads DSGVTQTPKHLITATGQRVTLRCSPRSGDLSVYWYQQSLDQGLQFLIQYYNGEERAKGNILERFSAQQFPDLHSELNLSSLELGDSALYFCASSPHTARNGLAFGPGTRLTVT.

The chain couples TRBV2 to TRBJ1-4; 7 bases map to TRBD1. This CDR3 is built from 14 residues. V dropped 8 bases and J dropped 7; count of bases not matched to a gene: 10. Germline V gene data show CDR1 as SNHLY and CDR2 as FYNNEI. The CDR3 DNA reads as TGTGCCAGCCAAGGGGGCGGCGGTGTTGAAAAACTGTTTTTT. This encodes CASQGGGGVEKLFF.

V is TRBV5-5 and J is TRBJ2-5, with D unclear. The CDR3 covers 14 residues. V lost 0 bases and J 7 bases, leaving 13 bases between the germline ends. From germline, CDR1 is SGHKS and CDR2 YYEKEE (reference sequence). CDR3 amino acids: CASSLDHLLGTQYF. CDR3 bases: TGTGCCAGCAGCTTGGACCACCTTTTGGGGACCCAGTACTTC.

The rearrangement joins TRBV5-1 to TRBJ1-1; 7 nucleotides agree with TRBD1. The CDR3 loop spans 15 amino acids. The V segment lost 5 bases and the J segment 3 bases; nucleotides outside the gene matches: 10. The germline CDR1 and CDR2 sequences are SGHRS and YFSETQ. The CDR3 DNA reads as TGCGCCAGCAGATTCTTCTCAGGGGGGGACACTGAAGCTTTCTTT. It yields the protein CASRFFSGGDTEAFF.

The V and J genes are TRBV29-1 and TRBJ2-7; D gene unclear. Germline CDR1 is SQVTM and CDR2 is ANQGSEA. This CDR3 region has 10 residues. The V and J ends lost 5 bases and 3 bases respectively, with 5 bases between them. The CDR3 reads CSVLFYEQYF. In DNA, the CDR3 is TGCAGCGTTCTATTCTACGAGCAGTACTTC.

The V call is TRBV9, the J call TRBJ1-2, with 7 bases lining up with TRBD1. Germline V gene lookup returns CDR1 SGDLS and CDR2 YYNGEE. This CDR3 contains 14 residues. The trim removed 4 bases at V and 4 bases at J, leaving 7 bases unmatched. CDR3 sequence: CASSPTGTAYGYTF. The CDR3 DNA reads TGTGCCAGCAGCCCCACCGGGACAGCCTATGGCTACACCTTC.